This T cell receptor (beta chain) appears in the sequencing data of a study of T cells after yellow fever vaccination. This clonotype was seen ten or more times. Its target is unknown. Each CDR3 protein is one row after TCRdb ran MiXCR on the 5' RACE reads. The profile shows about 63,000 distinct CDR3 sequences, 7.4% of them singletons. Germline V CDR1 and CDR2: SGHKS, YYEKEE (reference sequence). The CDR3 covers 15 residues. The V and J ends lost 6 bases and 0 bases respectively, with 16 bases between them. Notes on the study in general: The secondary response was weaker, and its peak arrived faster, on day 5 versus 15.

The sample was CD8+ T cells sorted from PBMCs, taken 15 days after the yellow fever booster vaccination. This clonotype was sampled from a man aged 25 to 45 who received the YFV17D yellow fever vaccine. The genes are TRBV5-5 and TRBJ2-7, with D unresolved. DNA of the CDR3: TGTGCCAGCACCCACTGGCTAGGGTCCTCCTACGAGCAGTACTTC. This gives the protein CASTHWLGSSYEQYF.